This record covers a single T cell receptor beta chain. Its antigen remains unidentified. This specimen comes from a study of T cell responses to AZD1222 COVID-19 vaccine. The assay was immunoSEQ multiplex PCR, and TCRdb's table has in-frame clones only and misses some. Of about 210,000 clones listed, roughly 94% are singletons. Study outcomes and limitations: The study identified only 6 or 7 AZD1222 recipients as seropositive at baseline. White British donors predominated, females outnumbered males, and clonal diversity was possibly underestimated.

V shed 0 bases and J shed 7 bases, with 13 bases lying between them. The CDR3 sequence is 14 residues long. Germline-derived CDR1 and CDR2 are GTSNPN and SVGIG (reference sequence). This rearrangement joins TRBV30 to TRBJ1-5; weak D call: TRBD1 (6 bases). The sequencing used peripheral blood, collected 28 days after the second dose of the MenACWY control vaccine. This TCR was recovered from an adult who received the MenACWY meningococcal vaccine as a control. The DNA for the CDR3 is TGTGCCTGGAGTGTACTTGGGGGCTGGCAGCCCCAGCATTTT. This translates into CAWSVLGGWQPQHF.